This is a list of T cell receptor beta chains from one sample in a study of OX40 agonist ivuxolimab in advanced cancers. Produced via immunoSEQ multiplex PCR; TCRdb's table is partial and in-frame only. The data contain tens of thousands of clones, 91% of them seen just once; the ten biggest clones take up roughly 4.9%. The starting material was CD4+ or CD8+ T cells sorted from blood, obtained in a trial of the OX40 agonist ivuxolimab. The receptors come from an adult with an advanced solid tumor such as melanoma, head and neck, liver or kidney cancer. CDR3s include the opening cysteine and the closing phenylalanine or tryptophan. D genes are given only for firm matches. The listing skips clone size in some rows; elsewhere it reads once, few, many or a size class.

>-|TRBJ1-6|TRBV11-2|few
TGTGCCAGCAGCTTAGTTGGGGGAGGCTATAATTCACCCCTCCACTTT
CASSLVGGGYNSPLHF
>TRBD2|TRBJ2-2|TRBV9|-
TGTGCCAGCAGCTCAGCCGGGACTAGCCGCGGGGAGCTGTTTTTT
CASSSAGTSRGELFF
>TRBD1|TRBJ1-3|TRBV19|-
TGTGCCAGTAGTATTTGGGGACCAGACCATGGACAGGGGAGAAACACCATATATTTT
CASSIWGPDHGQGRNTIYF
>-|TRBJ1-2|TRBV4-1|-
TGCGCCAGCAGCCCCCGGACAGCTTCGACTGGCTACATCTTC
CASSPRTASTGYIF
>-|TRBJ2-1|TRBV4-1|-
TGCGCCAGCAGCCACCTTCGGGGGGCCCGGAATGAGCAGTTCTTC
CASSHLRGARNEQFF
>-|TRBJ2-2|TRBV4-1|-
TGCGCCAGCACTGCTACCGGGGAGCTGTTTTTT
CASTATGELFF
>-|TRBJ1-6|TRBV11-2|-
TGTGCCAGCAGCGCCTCATATTCCGGGAATTCACCCCTCCACTTT
CASSASYSGNSPLHF
>TRBD2|TRBJ2-3|TRBV25-1|-
TGTGCCAGCAGTGCGCTACTACTAGCGGGGTATGCTACAGATACGCAGTATTTT
CASSALLLAGYATDTQYF
>TRBD2|TRBJ2-7|TRBV5-1|-
TGCGCCAGCAGCGTTCCCCCTAGCGGGGATCCCTACGAGCAGTACTTC
CASSVPPSGDPYEQYF
>TRBD1|TRBJ2-4|TRBV27|-
TGTGCCAGCAGTTTATTGGGGCCTGGGGGGACAGGGGATTTC
CASSLLGPGGTGDF
>-|TRBJ2-3|TRBV18|-
TGTGCCAGCTCACCCCCCACGACGGGCCCTGAGACGCAGTATTTT
CASSPPTTGPETQYF
>TRBD1|TRBJ2-7|TRBV30|-
TGTGCCTGGAGTGACCGGGACAGGGGGATAGTCTACGAGCAGTACTTC
CAWSDRDRGIVYEQYF
>-|TRBJ2-3|TRBV6-5|few
TGTGCCAGCAGTTCAGTAGGAGATACGCAGTATTTT
CASSSVGDTQYF
>-|TRBJ1-2|TRBV29-1|-
TGCAGCGTGGAAATTGCAGGCGACGGCTATGGCTACACCTTC
CSVEIAGDGYGYTF
>TRBD1|TRBJ1-4|TRBV7-9|-
TGTGCCAGCAGCTTAGAGGGGACAGAATGGGAAAAACTGTTTTTT
CASSLEGTEWEKLFF
>TRBD2|TRBJ2-1|TRBV10-3|few
TGTGCCATCAGTGACTCGGGCCGGGGGGTTGGCAATGAGCAGTTCTTC
CAISDSGRGVGNEQFF
>-|TRBJ2-7|TRBV18|-
TGTGCCAGCTCACCGGGCGGGGACGGGTTTGAAGAGCAGTACTTC
CASSPGGDGFEEQYF
>-|TRBJ2-6|TRBV4-2|-
TGTGCCAGCAGCCATGCCGGAGCAGTCTCTGGGGCCAACGTCCTGACTTTC
CASSHAGAVSGANVLTF
>-|TRBJ2-2|TRBV27|-
TGTGCCAGCAGTTTATTGGGTCCCGGGGAGCTGTTTTTT
CASSLLGPGELFF
>-|TRBJ2-5|TRBV9|-
TGTGCCAGCAGCGTAGCCGGGGGCCCGAGAAGTGCCCAGTACTTC
CASSVAGGPRSAQYF
>-|TRBJ1-5|TRBV27|-
TGTGCCAGCAAGAGGGGTTTAAGCAATCAGCCCCAGCATTTT
CASKRGLSNQPQHF
>-|TRBJ1-4|TRBV4-3|-
TGCGCCAGCAGCCTAGGGAACAGGGCGGAAGGTGAAAAACTGTTTTTT
CASSLGNRAEGEKLFF
>-|TRBJ2-1|TRBV5-1|-
TGCGCCAGCAGCTTGGCTAATGAGCAGTTCTTC
CASSLANEQFF
>-|TRBJ2-1|TRBV27|-
TGTGCCAGCTTCAGTAGCTACAATGAGCAGTTCTTC
CASFSSYNEQFF
>-|TRBJ1-1|TRBV29-1|-
TGCAGCGTTGATGGGTTAGGGACTGAAGCTTTCTTT
CSVDGLGTEAFF
>TRBD2|TRBJ2-1|TRBV27|-
TGTGCCAGCAGTTTTTGGGCTAGCGGGAGTGCGGATGAGCAGTTCTTC
CASSFWASGSADEQFF
>-|TRBJ2-1|TRBV7-8|-
TGTGCCAGCAGCTTTTTTTTCCCCGGGGGGAGTGAAGGGGGCAATGAGCAGTTCTTC
CASSFFFPGGSEGGNEQFF
>TRBD1|TRBJ1-6|TRBV27|-
TGTGCCAGCAGGCCTGGGACAGGGGATTCACCCCTCCACTTT
CASRPGTGDSPLHF
>-|TRBJ1-2|TRBV6-6|once
TGTGCCAGCAGTTACGGGGGAGGAGAGAACTATGGCTACACCTTC
CASSYGGGENYGYTF
>TRBD2|TRBJ2-1|TRBV27|-
TGTGCCAGCAGCCCAATGGCTAGCGGGGGTGAGCAGTTCTTC
CASSPMASGGEQFF
>-|TRBJ2-1|TRBV2|-
TGTGCCAGCCCGGACGGTGACTCCTACAATGAGCAGTTCTTC
CASPDGDSYNEQFF
>-|TRBJ2-3|TRBV19|-
TGTGCCAGTAGTATATTGTTTAGGCTAGACGGAGGGTTTGCAGATACGCAGTATTTT
CASSILFRLDGGFADTQYF
>TRBD2|TRBJ2-3|TRBV7-9|-
TGTGCCAGCAGCTCACTAGCGGGGGGACCAGATACGCAGTATTTT
CASSSLAGGPDTQYF
>TRBD2|TRBJ2-5|TRBV7-8|-
TGTGCCAGCAGCTTCTCTTCTAGCGGGAGGGCCGAGGAGACCCAGTACTTC
CASSFSSSGRAEETQYF
>TRBD1|TRBJ1-2|TRBV4-1|-
TGCGCCAGCAGCCAAGCTTCCGGGACAGGTGGCTACACCTTC
CASSQASGTGGYTF
>TRBD1|TRBJ1-2|TRBV27|-
TGTGCCAGCAGTGCCACCGGGACAGGCCTCGGCTACACCTTC
CASSATGTGLGYTF
>-|TRBJ2-7|TRBV4-3|-
TGCGCCAGCAGTTCCACGAAGGAGTCCTCCTACGAGCAGTACTTC
CASSSTKESSYEQYF
>-|TRBJ2-7|TRBV7-9|-
TGTGCCAGCAGCCTCTTACCTTGGGAGCAGTACTTC
CASSLLPWEQYF
>TRBD1|TRBJ1-2|TRBV11-2|-
TGTGCCAGCAGGCAGGGGGCCGCTGGCTACACCTTC
CASRQGAAGYTF
>-|TRBJ2-5|TRBV5-6|-
TGTGCCAGCAGCTTGGCGGCAGGCCAAGAGACCCAGTACTTC
CASSLAAGQETQYF
>-|TRBJ1-5|TRBV27|-
TGTGCCAGCAGTATCGACAGCCTCAATCAGCCCCAGCATTTT
CASSIDSLNQPQHF
>-|TRBJ2-7|TRBV10-2|once
TGCGCCAGCAGTGAGCTAATGGGGCCCTTAACCTACGAGCAGTACTTC
CASSELMGPLTYEQYF
>TRBD1|TRBJ1-1|TRBV6-6|-
TGTGCCAGCATTATCCGGGACAGGGGTTTGAACACTGAAGCTTTCTTT
CASIIRDRGLNTEAFF
>-|TRBJ2-7|TRBV7-6|-
TGTGCCAGCAGCTCAGGGGGGACCACCTACGAGCAGTACTTC
CASSSGGTTYEQYF
>TRBD2|TRBJ2-1|TRBV9|once
TGTGCCAGCAGCGCTAGCGGGGGTGAAAACAATGAGCAGTTCTTC
CASSASGGENNEQFF
>-|TRBJ1-2|TRBV7-9|once
TGTGCCAGCAGCCCCCCCCTTGCGGAGAGTGGCTACACCTTC
CASSPPLAESGYTF
>-|TRBJ1-2|TRBV2|-
TGTGCCAGCAGAGAGAGCAGTGCAGAAGCCTATGGCTACACCTTC
CASRESSAEAYGYTF
>TRBD1|TRBJ1-1|TRBV6-9|-
TGTGCCAGCAGTAGACAGGGGGGGCACGGAGCTTTCTTT
CASSRQGGHGAFF
>-|TRBJ2-5|TRBV5-4|-
TGTGCCAGCAGCGACCAAGAGACCCAGTACTTC
CASSDQETQYF
>-|TRBJ1-2|TRBV28|once
TGTGCCAGCAGTCTGCGGGAAGATGAACCCTATGGCTACACCTTC
CASSLREDEPYGYTF